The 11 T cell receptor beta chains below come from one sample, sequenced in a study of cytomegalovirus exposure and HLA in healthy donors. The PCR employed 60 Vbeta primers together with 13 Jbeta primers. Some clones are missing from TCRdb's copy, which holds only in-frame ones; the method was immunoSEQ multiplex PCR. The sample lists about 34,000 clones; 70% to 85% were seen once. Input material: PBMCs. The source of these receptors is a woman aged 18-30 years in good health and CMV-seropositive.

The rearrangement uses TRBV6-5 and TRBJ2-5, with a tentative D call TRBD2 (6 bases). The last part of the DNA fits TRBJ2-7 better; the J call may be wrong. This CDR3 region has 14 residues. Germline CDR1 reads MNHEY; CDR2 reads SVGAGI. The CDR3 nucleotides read TGTGCCAGCCGGAGGGGACTTTTTTCCTACGAGCAGTACTTC. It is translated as CASRRGLFSYEQYF.

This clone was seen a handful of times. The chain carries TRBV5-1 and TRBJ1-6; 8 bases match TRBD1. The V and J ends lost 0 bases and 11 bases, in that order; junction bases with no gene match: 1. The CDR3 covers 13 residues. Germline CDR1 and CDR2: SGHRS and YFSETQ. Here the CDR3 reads CASSLAGGAPLHF. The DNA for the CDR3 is TGCGCCAGCAGCTTGGCAGGGGGCGCACCCCTCCACTTT.

The CDR3 nucleotides read TGTGCCAGCAGTGAACTTAGGTCGTGGCAGGGGTTTGCCGGGGAGCTGTTTTTT. It encodes CASSELRSWQGFAGELFF. V usage is TRBV6-1 and J usage is TRBJ2-2, with D possibly matching TRBD1 (6 bases). This CDR3 contains 18 residues. Germline values: CDR1 MNHNS, CDR2 SASEGT. The V and J ends lost 2 bases and 6 bases respectively, with 22 bases between them.

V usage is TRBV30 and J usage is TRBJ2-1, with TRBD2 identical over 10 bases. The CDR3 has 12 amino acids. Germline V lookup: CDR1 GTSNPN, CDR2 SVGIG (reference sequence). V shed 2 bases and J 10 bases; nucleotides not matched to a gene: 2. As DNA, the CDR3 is TGTGCCTGGAGTCTAGCGGGAGAGGAGCAGTTCTTC. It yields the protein CAWSLAGEEQFF.

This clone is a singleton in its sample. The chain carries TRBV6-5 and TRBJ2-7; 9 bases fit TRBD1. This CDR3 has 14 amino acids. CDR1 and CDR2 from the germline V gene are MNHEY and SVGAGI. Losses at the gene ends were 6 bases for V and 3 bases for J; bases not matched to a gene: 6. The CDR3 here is CASSPTGGRYEQYF. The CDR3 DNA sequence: TGTGCCAGCAGCCCGACAGGGGGACGCTACGAGCAGTACTTC.

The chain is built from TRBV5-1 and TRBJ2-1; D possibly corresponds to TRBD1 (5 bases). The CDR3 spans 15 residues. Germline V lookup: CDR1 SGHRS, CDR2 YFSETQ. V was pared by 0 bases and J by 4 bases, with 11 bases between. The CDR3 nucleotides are TGCGCCAGCAGCTTGGCCAGGGCCACGTACAATGAGCAGTTCTTC. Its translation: CASSLARATYNEQFF.

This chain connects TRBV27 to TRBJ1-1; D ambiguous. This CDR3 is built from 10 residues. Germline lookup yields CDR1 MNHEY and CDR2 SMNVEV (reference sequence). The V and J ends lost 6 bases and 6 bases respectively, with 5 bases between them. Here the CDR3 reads CASRGAEAFF. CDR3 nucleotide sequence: TGTGCCAGCAGGGGCGCTGAAGCTTTCTTT.

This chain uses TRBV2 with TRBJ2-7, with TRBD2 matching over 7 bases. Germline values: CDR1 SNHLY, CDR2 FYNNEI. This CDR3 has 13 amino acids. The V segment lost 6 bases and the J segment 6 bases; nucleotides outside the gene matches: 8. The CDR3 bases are TGTGCCAGCAGGGGGTGGGGCGGGAGCGAGCAGTACTTC. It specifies CASRGWGGSEQYF.

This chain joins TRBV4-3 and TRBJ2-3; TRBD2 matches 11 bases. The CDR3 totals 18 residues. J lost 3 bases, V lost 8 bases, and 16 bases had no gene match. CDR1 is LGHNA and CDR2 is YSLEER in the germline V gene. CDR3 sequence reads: CASSAGASGGQRTDTQYF. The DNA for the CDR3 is TGCGCCAGCTCGGCAGGGGCTAGCGGGGGGCAGAGGACAGATACGCAGTATTTT.

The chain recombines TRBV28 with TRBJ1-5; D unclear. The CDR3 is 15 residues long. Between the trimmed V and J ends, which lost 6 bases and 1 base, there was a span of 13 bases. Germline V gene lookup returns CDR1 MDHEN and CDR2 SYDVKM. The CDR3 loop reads CASRGRSFSNQPQHF. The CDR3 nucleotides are TGTGCCAGCAGGGGGAGAAGCTTCAGCAATCAGCCCCAGCATTTT.

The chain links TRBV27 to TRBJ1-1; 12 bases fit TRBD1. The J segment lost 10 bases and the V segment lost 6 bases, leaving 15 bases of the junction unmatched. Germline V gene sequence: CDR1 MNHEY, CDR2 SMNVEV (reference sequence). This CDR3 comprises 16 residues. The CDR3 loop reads CASSSRGQGAGTRAFF. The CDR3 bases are TGTGCCAGCAGCTCCCGGGGACAGGGGGCAGGGACTAGAGCTTTCTTT.